The present T cell receptor beta chain was sequenced within a study of T cells in Graves' hyperthyroidism and ophthalmopathy. V gave up 0 bases and J gave up 2 bases, with 12 bases separating them. Looked up from germline, CDR1 is LGHDT and CDR2 is YNNKEL (reference sequence). The CDR3 totals 16 residues. This clonotype was observed at least ten times. The investigators amplified TCR beta CDR3 regions from RNA transcripts. Researchers ran a first-round RT-PCR on the TCR CDR3 using the HTBI primer set. One entry per CDR3 protein results from TCRdb running MiXCR on the multiplex PCR reads. The sample has around 700,000 distinct CDR3 sequences, approximately 18% seen once; the top ten hold 16%.

The receptor comes from a woman in her forties or fifties with Graves' hyperthyroidism that later progressed to Graves' ophthalmopathy. The V gene is TRBV3-1, the J gene TRBJ2-3; D might be TRBD1 or TRBD2, each matching 7 bases. Sequences were obtained from blood. CDR3 DNA: TGTGCCAGCAGCCAAGAAGCAGGGGGGGACACAGATACGCAGTATTTT. This gives the protein CASSQEAGGDTDTQYF.